Below are 28 T cell receptor beta chains sequenced from a single sample in a study of blood T cell repertoires in COVID-19. The method was immunoSEQ multiplex PCR; TCRdb's version includes in-frame clones alone and lacks a portion of them. The repertoire holds fewer than 300,000 clones, with about 85% as singletons. The sequenced sample consisted of peripheral blood. The receptors originated from a human donor with COVID-19, enrolled during active disease. The donor label of this sample is uncertain.

The chain's CDR3 is CASSSANAGGSQPQHF. Here the CDR3 DNA reads TGTGCCAGCAGCTCGGCTAACGCGGGGGGCAGTCAGCCCCAGCATTTT. This rearrangement joins TRBV7-9 to TRBJ1-5; TRBD1 might be the D (6 bases). The CDR3 contains 16 residues. CDR1 is SEHNR, CDR2 FQNEAQ, per germline (reference sequence). V lost 4 bases to trimming and J lost 6 bases, with 19 bases between them. The whole variable domain, filled in from reference TRBV7-9 and TRBJ1-5, reads DTGVSQNPRHKITKRGQNVTFRCDPISEHNRLYWYRQTLGQGPEFLTYFQNEAQLEKSRLLSDRFSAERPKGSFSTLEIQRTEQGDSAMYLCASSSANAGGSQPQHFGDGTRLSIL.

J is TRBJ2-7 and V is TRBV28; 7 bases are a match to TRBD2. Looked up from germline, CDR1 is MDHEN and CDR2 is SYDVKM. Trimming removed 6 bases from V and 1 base from J; junction bases left unmatched: 6. The CDR3 has 14 amino acids. The CDR3 region is CASRREYLSYEQYF. DNA for the CDR3: TGTGCCAGCAGGCGGGAGTACTTATCCTACGAGCAGTACTTC.

The chain uses TRBV7-2 and TRBJ2-7, with 9 bases that match TRBD1. The germline CDR1 and CDR2 sequences are SGHTA and FQGNSA. Trimming took 4 bases from V and 3 from J; bases not matched to a gene: 7. The CDR3 sequence is 15 residues long. The CDR3 nucleotides read TGTGCCAGCAGCTGGCTCCCGGGACAGGGCTACGAGCAGTACTTC. It specifies CASSWLPGQGYEQYF.

The CDR3 protein is CAWSVLAGGVYGYTF. The CDR3 DNA reads TGTGCCTGGAGTGTACTGGCAGGGGGCGTCTATGGCTACACCTTC. The V gene is TRBV30, the J gene TRBJ1-2, with 8 bases identical to TRBD1. V dropped 0 bases and J dropped 4; count of bases not matched to a gene: 7. CDR1 is GTSNPN and CDR2 is SVGIG in the germline V gene (reference sequence). The CDR3 runs to 15 residues.

This chain connects TRBV9 to TRBJ1-3; unclear D gene. This CDR3 has 16 amino acids. Germline V gives CDR1 SGDLS, CDR2 YYNGEE. Trimming removed 4 bases from V and 0 bases from J, with 14 bases in between. CDR3 sequence (DNA): TGTGCCAGCAGCTCGGCGGGCCCCAGCTCTGGAAACACCATATATTTT. Its translation is CASSSAGPSSGNTIYF.

This clone was recorded only once. The chain recombines TRBV10-3 with TRBJ2-5, with D uncertain. Trimming cost V 5 bases and J 5 bases, with 18 bases left between them. CDR1 ENHRY and CDR2 SYGVKD come from the germline V gene. The CDR3 is made up of 15 amino acids. CDR3: CAISPSGVVAETQYF. CDR3 in DNA: TGTGCCATCAGTCCGTCCGGAGTGGTTGCGGAGACCCAGTACTTC.

This clone has more than one count but fewer than ten. J is TRBJ2-1 and V is TRBV19; 10 bases align to TRBD2. CDR3 length equals 14 residues. CDR1 and CDR2 from the germline V gene are LNHDA and SQIVND (reference sequence). V trimming: 5 bases; J trimming: 4 bases; junction bases outside the gene matches: 2. The CDR3 sequence: CASSLAGDYNEQFF. CDR3 bases: TGTGCCAGTAGTCTAGCGGGAGATTACAATGAGCAGTTCTTC. Full variable domain (outside the CDR3, taken from reference TRBV19 and TRBJ2-1): DGGITQSPKYLFRKEGQNVTLSCEQNLNHDAMYWYRQDPGQGLRLIYYSQIVNDFQKGDIAEGYSVSREKKESFPLTVTSAQKNPTAFYLCASSLAGDYNEQFFGPGTRLTVL.

The chain couples TRBV12-3 or TRBV12-4 to TRBJ2-3; no definite D call. The CDR3 has 13 amino acids. Deletions cut 2 bases from V and 4 bases from J, with 7 bases between. Written as DNA, the CDR3 is TGTGCCAGCAGTTTAAATACGGCAGATACGCAGTATTTT. It is translated as CASSLNTADTQYF.

This clone came up once. The chain carries TRBV5-1 and TRBJ2-3, with TRBD2 matching over 14 bases. CDR3 size: 19 residues. Unmatched junction bases numbered 10, after V lost 4 bases and J lost 0 bases. The germline gives CDR1 SGHRS, CDR2 YFSETQ. CDR3 coding DNA: TGCGCCAGCAGCCCCGGACTAGCGGGAGGTCCCCCTAGCACAGATACGCAGTATTTT. Translated: CASSPGLAGGPPSTDTQYF. Supplemented by reference TRBV5-1 and TRBJ2-3, the full variable domain reads KAGVTQTPRYLIKTRGQQVTLSCSPISGHRSVSWYQQTPGQGLQFLFEYFSETQRNKGNFPGRFSGRQFSNSRSEMNVSTLELGDSALYLCASSPGLAGGPPSTDTQYFGPGTRLTVL.

The chain links TRBV7-3 to TRBJ2-1; 11 bases fit TRBD2. V dropped 5 bases and J dropped 10; count of bases not matched to a gene: 7. This CDR3 spans 14 amino acids. The germline CDR1 and CDR2 sequences are SGHTA and FQGTGA. The CDR3 reads CASSQGPSGGEQFF. The CDR3 bases are TGTGCCAGCAGCCAAGGGCCTAGCGGGGGGGAGCAGTTCTTC.

The chain links TRBV11-2 to TRBJ1-3; 9 nucleotides agree with TRBD1. Trimming cost V 5 bases and J 3 bases; bases outside gene matches: 11. Germline CDR1 reads SGHAT; CDR2 reads FQNNGV. The CDR3 loop spans 17 amino acids. CDR3: CASSPFSGTGYGNTIYF. CDR3 nucleotide sequence: TGTGCCAGCAGCCCTTTCTCGGGGACAGGGTATGGAAACACCATATATTTT.

A remark on this clone: At the DNA level, this CDR3 is encoded by other sequences in the same sample as well. This chain links TRBV5-6 with TRBJ1-1; the D gene is possibly TRBD1 (6 bases). The V end lost 0 bases, the J end lost 6 bases, and 9 bases lay between the germline ends. The germline V gene has CDR1 SGHDT and CDR2 YYEEEE. The CDR3 sequence is 13 residues long. CDR3 DNA sequence: TGTGCCAGCAGCTTGGTACAGGGATCTGAAGCTTTCTTT. This sequence encodes CASSLVQGSEAFF.

CDR3 DNA: TGTGCCATCAGTGATATCCAGGGTAGTCAGCCCCAGCATTTT. Protein: CAISDIQGSQPQHF. The genes are TRBV10-3 and TRBJ1-5, with D possibly being TRBD1 (5 bases). Germline CDR1 and CDR2: ENHRY and SYGVKD. The V gene lost 3 bases and the J gene lost 6 bases, with 12 bases spanning the gap. The CDR3 contains 14 residues.

V and J are TRBV5-4 and TRBJ2-5; possibly TRBD2 for D (6 bases). This CDR3 region has 13 residues. Germline CDR1 SGHNT, CDR2 YYREEE (reference sequence). V dropped 0 bases and J dropped 4 bases, with 7 bases sitting between them. CDR3 in DNA: TGTGCCAGCAGCTTGGCGGGAGCAGAGACCCAGTACTTC. Residues: CASSLAGAETQYF.

This chain connects TRBV6-5 to TRBJ1-1; D unclear. Looked up from germline, CDR1 is MNHEY and CDR2 is SVGAGI. The ends were cut back, 6 bases at V and 3 bases at J, with 14 bases in the middle. The CDR3 extends over 14 amino acids. CDR3 protein: CASSLDGRDTEAFF. CDR3 sequence (DNA): TGTGCCAGCAGCTTGGACGGGCGGGACACTGAAGCTTTCTTT.

This clone was observed a handful of times. CDR3 nucleotide sequence: TGCGCCAGCAGCTTGGAAGCGGTTAGCACAGATACGCAGTATTTT. Amino acid sequence: CASSLEAVSTDTQYF. This chain connects TRBV5-1 to TRBJ2-3, with a weak D call TRBD2 (5 bases). V was pared by 0 bases and J by 0 bases, with 8 bases between. CDR1 is SGHRS, CDR2 YFSETQ, per germline. The CDR3 contains 15 residues.

This clone was picked up a small number of times. The chain couples TRBV5-1 to TRBJ1-2; 8 nucleotides line up with TRBD1. Germline values: CDR1 SGHRS, CDR2 YFSETQ. Trimming took 2 bases from V and 7 from J; bases not matched to a gene: 7. The CDR3 has 14 amino acids. The CDR3 sequence is CASSLTQGAVGYTF. CDR3 sequence (DNA): TGCGCCAGCAGCTTAACTCAGGGGGCGGTTGGCTACACCTTC.

This chain connects TRBV5-5 to TRBJ2-7; unclear D gene. CDR3 length: 16 amino acids. The V end was cut by 2 bases, the J end by 5 bases, with 20 bases between. Per the germline V gene, CDR1 is SGHKS and CDR2 is YYEKEE (reference sequence). The CDR3 region is CASSFRKREYADEQYF. CDR3 DNA sequence: TGTGCCAGCAGCTTTAGAAAACGCGAATACGCCGACGAGCAGTACTTC. The full variable domain, its missing parts supplied by reference TRBV5-5 and TRBJ2-7, is DAGVTQSPTHLIKTRGQQVTLRCSPISGHKSVSWYQQVLGQGPQFIFQYYEKEERGRGNFPDRFSARQFPNYSSELNVNALLLGDSALYLCASSFRKREYADEQYFGPGTRLTVT.

The rearrangement links TRBV5-6 to TRBJ1-5; 8 bases are a match to TRBD1. This CDR3 comprises 18 residues. J was trimmed by 0 bases and V by 1 base; bases with no gene match: 9. The V gene's germline CDR1 is SGHDT and CDR2 YYEEEE. CDR3 loop: CASSLRTGGRYSNQPQHF. In nucleotides, the CDR3 is TGTGCCAGCAGCTTGCGCACAGGGGGGAGATATAGCAATCAGCCCCAGCATTTT.

The chain carries TRBV27 and TRBJ1-2; no clear D gene. V lost 6 bases to trimming and J lost 2 bases, with 13 bases between them. This CDR3 comprises 14 residues. From germline, CDR1 is MNHEY and CDR2 SMNVEV (reference sequence). The CDR3 nucleotides are TGTGCCAGCAGCACTAATGTTGCAAACTATGGCTACACCTTC. This encodes CASSTNVANYGYTF.

Note on this clone: A junction end diverges from the germline sequence, so it may reflect a read error. The J gene is TRBJ1-2, the V gene TRBV6-5, with D perhaps TRBD1 (5 bases). Germline CDR1 reads MNHEY; CDR2 reads SVGAGI. CDR3 size: 14 residues. The CDR3 is CASSYQGRGYGYTF. The CDR3 nucleotides read TGTGCCAGCAGTTACCAAGGGCGGGGCTATGGCTATACCTTC.

This chain links TRBV28 with TRBJ1-1; the D gene is possibly TRBD1 (5 bases). Trimming removed 6 bases at V and 1 base at J, with 9 bases between. Germline assignment: CDR1 MDHEN and CDR2 SYDVKM. CDR3 length: 13 amino acids. The CDR3 protein is CASRDTQNTEAFF. CDR3 sequence (DNA): TGTGCCAGCAGGGACACACAGAACACTGAAGCTTTCTTT.

The gene calls are TRBV4-2 and TRBJ2-7; perhaps TRBD1 as D (6 bases). The V gene's germline CDR1 is LGHNA and CDR2 YNFKEQ. Trimming took off 0 bases at V and 2 bases at J, with 14 bases between the two ends. CDR3 size: 16 residues. DNA of the CDR3: TGTGCCAGCAGCCAAGAACCCAGGCAGGGGACCTACGAGCAGTACTTC. The encoded protein is CASSQEPRQGTYEQYF.

This clone was observed at least ten times. This sequence joins TRBV28 and TRBJ2-2, with D hard to call. CDR1 and CDR2 from the germline V gene are MDHEN and SYDVKM. V was clipped by 5 bases and J by 9 bases, with 10 bases between them. This CDR3 contains 12 residues. CDR3 coding DNA: TGTGCCAGCAGTCCCCCGACAAGGGAGCTGTTTTTT. Translating gives CASSPPTRELFF.

The rearrangement uses TRBV5-1 and TRBJ1-2, with D perhaps matching TRBD1 (6 bases). CDR1 SGHRS and CDR2 YFSETQ come from the germline V gene. This CDR3 contains 14 residues. The V and J ends lost 4 bases and 1 base respectively, with 11 bases between them. The CDR3 sequence is CASSTGQLNYGYTF. CDR3 nucleotides: TGCGCCAGCAGCACCGGACAGCTTAACTATGGCTACACCTTC.

This chain uses TRBV5-1 with TRBJ2-1; TRBD2 matches 7 bases. The CDR3 has 16 amino acids. Germline CDR1 reads SGHRS; CDR2 reads YFSETQ. J gave up 6 bases and V 0 bases, and 9 bases lay outside the gene matches. As DNA, the CDR3 is TGCGCCAGCAGCTTGGCCTTCAGCGGGGACTTCAATGAGCAGTTCTTC. Protein: CASSLAFSGDFNEQFF.

The chain uses TRBV18 and TRBJ2-2, with D possibly being TRBD2 (6 bases). V was pared by 2 bases and J by 7 bases, with 14 bases between. Per germline, CDR1 KGHSH and CDR2 LQKENI. This CDR3 is 15 amino acids long. The DNA for the CDR3 is TGTGCCAGCTCACCAACCGGGAGTCCCATCGGGGAGCTGTTTTTT. Protein sequence: CASSPTGSPIGELFF. Full variable domain (rest looked up from reference TRBV18 and TRBJ2-2): NAGVMQNPRHLVRRRGQEARLRCSPMKGHSHVYWYRQLPEEGLKFMVYLQKENIIDESGMPKERFSAEFPKEGPSILRIQQVVRGDSAAYFCASSPTGSPIGELFFGEGSRLTVL.

The chain employs TRBV28 and TRBJ2-1; 9 bases are a match to TRBD2. The CDR3 covers 14 residues. The germline V gene encodes CDR1 MDHEN and CDR2 SYDVKM. The V gene end was trimmed by 7 bases and the J gene end by 4 bases; junction bases not matched to a gene: 5. This CDR3 reads CASKGGLAYNEQFF. In nucleotides, the CDR3 is TGTGCCAGCAAGGGGGGACTAGCTTACAATGAGCAGTTCTTC.